The clone carrying this TCR beta chain has just a few counts. Its cognate antigen is unknown. The sample originates from a study of post-analysis software for immune sequencing data. The CDR3 is 14 amino acids. Germline CDR1 reads SQVTM; CDR2 reads ANQGSEA. With 0 bases removed from V and 8 bases from J, the gap between germline ends came to 16 bases. Study-wide results and caveats: Relative to controls, patients had five TRBV segments at higher frequency, with TRBV5-6, TRBV5-1 and TRBV20-1 among these.

Unique molecular identifiers were built into the TCR beta cDNA libraries. TCRdb itself ran the PCR reads through MiXCR, one entry per CDR3 protein. Found here are about 540,000 distinct CDR3 sequences, 34% of them singletons; the top ten hold roughly 6%. Sequenced material: blood. The source is a girl aged 2 to 17 with multiple sclerosis. The gene calls are TRBV29-1 and TRBJ1-2, with D perhaps TRBD1 (5 bases). For the CDR3, the DNA is TGCAGCGTTGAAGATCCAGGGTATGGGGAGGGCTACACCTTC. Translation: CSVEDPGYGEGYTF.